The rows below give T cell receptor beta chains drawn from one sample of a study of cytomegalovirus exposure and HLA in healthy donors. Some clones are missing from TCRdb's copy, which holds only in-frame ones; the method was immunoSEQ multiplex PCR. Of 200,000 to 250,000 clones listed, around 80% were seen once; the top ten hold 2.7%. Material: PBMCs. The receptors here all came from a woman aged 55-70 years in good health and CMV-seropositive. Each CDR3 is given with its conserved first and last residue. D genes are given only for firm matches. Size values are once, few and many counts, or a class for expanded clones, and some rows have none.

.	TRBD2	TRBJ2-5	TRBV6-5	TGTGCCAGCAGTACCGGGACTAGCGGAGAGACCCAGTACTTC	CASSTGTSGETQYF
.	.	TRBJ2-5	TRBV29-1	TGCAGCGTCAAACCAGGACAGATTCAAGAGACCCAGTACTTC	CSVKPGQIQETQYF
.	.	TRBJ2-5	TRBV6-1	TGTGCCAGCAGTGACAGGGGTGGAGGCTACCAAGAGACCCAGTACTTC	CASSDRGGGYQETQYF
.	.	TRBJ2-3	TRBV28	TGTGCCAGCAGCCCGGCGGGGACAGATACGCAGTATTTT	CASSPAGTDTQYF
.	.	TRBJ1-2	TRBV2	TGTGCCAGCAGTGAAAGATCGTCGGGAAACTATGGCTACACCTTC	CASSERSSGNYGYTF
.	.	TRBJ2-3	TRBV7-9	TGTGCCAGCAGCTCCCGGGGAACCACAGATACGCAGTATTTT	CASSSRGTTDTQYF
.	TRBD1	TRBJ1-5	TRBV28	TGTGCCAGCAGTCGCCGGGACAGGGAAAATCAGCCCCAGCATTTT	CASSRRDRENQPQHF
.	.	TRBJ1-3	TRBV16	TGTGCCAGCAGCCAATCGGTCCAGGGTGGCACCATATATTTT	CASSQSVQGGTIYF
.	TRBD2	TRBJ2-3	TRBV19	TGTGCCAGTAGAAATCCGGGACTAGCGTCCGCAGATACGCAGTATTTT	CASRNPGLASADTQYF
.	.	TRBJ2-7	TRBV1	TGCACCAGCAGCCATGGGGCGTGTGGACTAGCGGACTACGAGCAGTACTTC	CTSSHGACGLADYEQYF
.	.	TRBJ1-5	TRBV30	TGTGCCTGGAGCGTCCAGGGCCCGCATCAGCCCCAGCATTTT	CAWSVQGPHQPQHF
few	TRBD1	TRBJ2-7	TRBV2	TGTGCCACAACGGGGACAGGGACCTACGAGCAGTACTTC	CATTGTGTYEQYF